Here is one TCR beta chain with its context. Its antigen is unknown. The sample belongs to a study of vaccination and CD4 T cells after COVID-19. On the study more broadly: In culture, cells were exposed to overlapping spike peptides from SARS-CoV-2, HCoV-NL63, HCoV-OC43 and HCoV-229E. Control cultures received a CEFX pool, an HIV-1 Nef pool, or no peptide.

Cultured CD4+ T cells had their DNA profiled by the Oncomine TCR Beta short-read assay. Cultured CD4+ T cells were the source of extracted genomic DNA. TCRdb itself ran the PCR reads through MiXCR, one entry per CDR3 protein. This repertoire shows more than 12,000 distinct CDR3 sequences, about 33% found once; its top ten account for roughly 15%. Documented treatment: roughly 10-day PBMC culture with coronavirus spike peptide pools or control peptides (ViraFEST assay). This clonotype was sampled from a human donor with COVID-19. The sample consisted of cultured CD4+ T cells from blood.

The chain's CDR3 is CASSSFGGRAGNEQFF. The CDR3 DNA reads as TGTGCCAGCAGTTCGTTCGGGGGACGGGCTGGGAATGAGCAGTTCTTC. The gene calls are TRBV27 and TRBJ2-1, with D possibly TRBD2 on 6 matching bases. Trimming left V 4 bases short and J 7 bases short, with 20 bases between. The CDR3 runs 16 residues. Germline V gene lookup returns CDR1 MNHEY and CDR2 SMNVEV (reference sequence).